Sequencing of this T cell receptor beta chain was carried out in a study of T cells in localized non-small cell lung cancer. The study, taken as a whole, reports: Because researchers sequenced only one region of the tumor, heterogeneity is still possible. Longer overall survival associated with higher blood T cell density; shorter survival with higher adjacent-lung clonality. In adjacent lung, a median around 57 of the top 100 tumor clones were found. Compared with tumor, uninvolved adjacent lung displayed greater T cell clonality, ranking highest overall.

Trimming removed 6 bases from V and 5 bases from J; junction bases left unmatched: 6. The CDR3 is made up of 14 amino acids. Germline-derived CDR1 and CDR2 are MNHEY and SMNVEV (reference sequence). A word on this clone: The antigen is unknown.

Assay used: immunoSEQ multiplex PCR; TCRdb lists only in-frame clones, some missing. Here the sample spans 30,000 or so clones, about 90% being singletons. This chain uses TRBV27 with TRBJ2-3, with 9 bases fitting TRBD2. The sample was peripheral blood, taken before any cancer treatment. The origin of this receptor is an older female donor with stage I lung adenocarcinoma. The DNA for the CDR3 is TGTGCCAGCAGAGGCAGCGGGGGGAGAGATACGCAGTATTTT. Protein sequence: CASRGSGGRDTQYF.